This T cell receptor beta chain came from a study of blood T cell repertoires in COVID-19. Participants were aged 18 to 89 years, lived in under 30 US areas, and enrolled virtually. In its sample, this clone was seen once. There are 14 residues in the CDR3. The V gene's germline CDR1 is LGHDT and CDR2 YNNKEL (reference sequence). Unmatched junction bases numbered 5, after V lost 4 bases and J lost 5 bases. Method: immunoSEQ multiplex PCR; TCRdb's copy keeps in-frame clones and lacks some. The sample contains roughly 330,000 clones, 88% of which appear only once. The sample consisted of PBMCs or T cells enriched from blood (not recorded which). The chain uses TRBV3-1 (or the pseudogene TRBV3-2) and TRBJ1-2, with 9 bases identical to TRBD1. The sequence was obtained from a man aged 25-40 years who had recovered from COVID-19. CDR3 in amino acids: CASSLGQGRYGYTF. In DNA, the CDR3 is TGTGCCAGCAGCCTCGGACAGGGGAGATATGGCTACACCTTC.